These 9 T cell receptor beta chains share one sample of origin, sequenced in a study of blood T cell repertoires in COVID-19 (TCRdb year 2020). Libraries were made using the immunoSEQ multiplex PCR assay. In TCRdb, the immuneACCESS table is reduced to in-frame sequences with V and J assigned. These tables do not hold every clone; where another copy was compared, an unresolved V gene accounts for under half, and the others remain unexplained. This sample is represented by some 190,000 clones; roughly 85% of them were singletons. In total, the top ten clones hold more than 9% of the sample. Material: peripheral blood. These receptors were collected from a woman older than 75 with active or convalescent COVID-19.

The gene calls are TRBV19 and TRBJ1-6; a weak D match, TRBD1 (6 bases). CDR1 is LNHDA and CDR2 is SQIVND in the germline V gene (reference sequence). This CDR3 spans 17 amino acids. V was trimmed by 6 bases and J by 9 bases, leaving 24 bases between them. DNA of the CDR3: TGTGCCAGTAGCTTTCAAGCCGGGGGGCGAGGTGGTTCACCCCTCCACTTT. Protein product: CASSFQAGGRGGSPLHF.

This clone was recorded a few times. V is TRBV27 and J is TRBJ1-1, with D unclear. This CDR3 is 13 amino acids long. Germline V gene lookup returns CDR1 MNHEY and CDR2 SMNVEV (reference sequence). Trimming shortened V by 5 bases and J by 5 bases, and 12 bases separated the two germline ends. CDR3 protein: CASSIPGRTEAFF. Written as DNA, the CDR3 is TGTGCCAGCAGTATCCCAGGTAGGACTGAAGCTTTCTTT.

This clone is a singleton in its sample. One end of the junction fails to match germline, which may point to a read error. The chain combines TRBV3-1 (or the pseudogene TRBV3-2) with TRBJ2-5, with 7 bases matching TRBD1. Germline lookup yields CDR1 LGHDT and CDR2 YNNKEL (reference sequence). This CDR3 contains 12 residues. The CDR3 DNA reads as TGTGCCATCTCGGACAGGCAAGGGACCCAGTACTTC. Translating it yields CAISDRQGTQYF.

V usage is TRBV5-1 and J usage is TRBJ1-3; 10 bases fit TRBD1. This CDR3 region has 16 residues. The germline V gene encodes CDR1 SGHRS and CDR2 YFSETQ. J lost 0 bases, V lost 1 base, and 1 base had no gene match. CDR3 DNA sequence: TGCGCCAGCAGCTTGCGGGACAGGGGCTCTGGAAACACCATATATTTT. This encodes CASSLRDRGSGNTIYF.

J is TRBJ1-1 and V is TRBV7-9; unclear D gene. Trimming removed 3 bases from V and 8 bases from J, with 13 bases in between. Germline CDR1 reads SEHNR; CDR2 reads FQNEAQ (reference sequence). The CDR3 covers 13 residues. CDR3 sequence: CASSFTTTEEAFF. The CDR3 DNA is TGTGCCAGCAGCTTCACCACCACCGAGGAAGCTTTCTTT.

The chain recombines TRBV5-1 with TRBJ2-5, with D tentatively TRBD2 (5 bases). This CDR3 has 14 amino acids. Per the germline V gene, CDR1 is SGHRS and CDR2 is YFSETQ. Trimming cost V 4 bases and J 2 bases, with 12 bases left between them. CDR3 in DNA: TGCGCCAGCAGCCCCGGAGGTCGACAAGAGACCCAGTACTTC. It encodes CASSPGGRQETQYF.

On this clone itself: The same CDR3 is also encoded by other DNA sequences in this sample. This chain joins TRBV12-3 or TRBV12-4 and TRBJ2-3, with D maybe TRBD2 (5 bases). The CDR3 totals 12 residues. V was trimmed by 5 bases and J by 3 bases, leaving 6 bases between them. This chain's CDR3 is CASSRGTDTQYF. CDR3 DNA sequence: TGTGCCAGCAGTAGAGGGACAGATACGCAGTATTTT.

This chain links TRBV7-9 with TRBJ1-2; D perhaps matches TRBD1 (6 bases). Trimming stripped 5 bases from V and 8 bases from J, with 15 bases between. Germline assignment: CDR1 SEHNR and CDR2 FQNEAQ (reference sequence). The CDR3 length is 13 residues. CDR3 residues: CASSPNGGAGYTF. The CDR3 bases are TGTGCCAGCAGCCCGAACGGGGGGGCGGGCTACACCTTC.

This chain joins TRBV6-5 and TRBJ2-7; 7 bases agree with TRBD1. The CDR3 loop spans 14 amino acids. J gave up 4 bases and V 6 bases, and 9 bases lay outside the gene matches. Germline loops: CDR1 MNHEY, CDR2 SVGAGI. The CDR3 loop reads CASRETGNRYEQYF. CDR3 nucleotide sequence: TGTGCCAGCAGGGAGACAGGGAATAGGTACGAGCAGTACTTC.